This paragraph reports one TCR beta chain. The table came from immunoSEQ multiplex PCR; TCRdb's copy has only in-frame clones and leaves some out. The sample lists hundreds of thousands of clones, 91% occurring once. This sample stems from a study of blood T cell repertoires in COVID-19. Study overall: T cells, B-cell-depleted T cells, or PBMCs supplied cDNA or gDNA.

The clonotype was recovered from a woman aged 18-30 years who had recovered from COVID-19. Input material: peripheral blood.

DNA of the CDR3: TGTGCCAGCAGGCCTTTAACGACTAGCGGGGATCAAGAGACCCAGTACTTC. Translating it yields CASRPLTTSGDQETQYF. V gene TRBV11-3 combines with J gene TRBJ2-5, with 11 bases fitting TRBD2. The CDR3 contains 17 residues. Trimming cost V 6 bases and J 2 bases; bases outside gene matches: 11. The germline CDR1 and CDR2 sequences are SGHNT and YENEEA.